Listed below are T cell receptor beta chains from one sample, sequenced in a study of Ad26.COV2.S vaccination and SARS-CoV-2 variants. Profiling relied on immunoSEQ multiplex PCR, and the TCRdb table lists in-frame clones only, not all of them. The repertoire holds about 400,000 clones, with about 88% as singletons. The source was peripheral blood, collected in a trial of Ad26.COV2.S vaccine versus placebo. These receptors all come from a person between 18 and 59 years old who received the Ad26.COV2.S COVID-19 vaccine or a placebo. Each CDR3 is given with its conserved first and last residue. The order of the fields is D gene, clone size, J gene, V gene, CDR3 protein, CDR3 DNA. D genes are given only for firm matches. Some rows mark clone size as missing; the rest say once, few, many or name a class of expanded clone.

>NA|NA|TRBJ2-7|TRBV10-3
CAIPGLIYEQYF
TGTGCCATCCCCGGGCTCATCTACGAGCAGTACTTC
>TRBD1|once|TRBJ1-4|TRBV5-8
CASSLIRTGSLPNEKLFF
TGTGCCAGCAGCTTGATTCGGACAGGGTCCCTCCCTAATGAAAAACTGTTTTTT
>TRBD1|NA|TRBJ1-2|TRBV19
CASQPGDSLRTNYGYTF
TGTGCCAGTCAACCCGGGGACAGTCTACGGACTAACTATGGCTACACCTTC
>NA|NA|TRBJ2-1|TRBV5-1
CASSLELALANEQFF
TGCGCCAGCAGCTTGGAGCTAGCGCTAGCTAATGAGCAGTTCTTC
>TRBD1|NA|TRBJ1-6|TRBV27
CASRKTGTEPYSPLHF
TGTGCCAGCAGAAAAACCGGGACAGAGCCTTACTCACCCCTCCACTTT
>TRBD2|NA|TRBJ2-1|TRBV15
CATSRDVGLAWVNNEQFF
TGTGCCACCAGCAGAGACGTGGGACTAGCGTGGGTGAACAATGAGCAGTTCTTC
>TRBD1|many|TRBJ1-6|TRBV13
CASSWDSRSNSPLHF
TGTGCCAGCAGCTGGGACAGTCGAAGCAATTCACCCCTCCACTTT
>NA|once|TRBJ1-1|TRBV4-1
CASRQDGAAANTEAFF
TGCGCCAGCAGGCAAGACGGGGCGGCGGCGAACACTGAAGCTTTCTTT
>NA|NA|TRBJ1-3|TRBV6-5
CASSLGSVSGNTIYF
TGTGCCAGCAGTCTAGGGAGCGTCTCTGGAAACACCATATATTTT
>NA|NA|TRBJ1-2|TRBV19
CASSRGTLRGIYGYTF
TGTGCCAGTAGTCGAGGGACCCTCCGTGGGATCTACGGCTACACCTTC
>NA|NA|TRBJ2-5|TRBV15
CATSSRDLRETQYF
TGTGCCACCAGCAGTCGGGACTTGAGAGAGACCCAGTACTTC
>NA|NA|TRBJ2-7|TRBV6-2/TRBV6-3
CASSYPWTQAYEQYF
TGTGCCAGCAGTTACCCCTGGACCCAGGCCTACGAGCAGTACTTC
>NA|NA|TRBJ2-7|TRBV28
CASSPILEGRYEQYF
TGTGCCAGCAGCCCTATCTTGGAAGGGAGGTACGAGCAGTACTTC
>NA|NA|TRBJ1-5|TRBV4-1
CASSQTQGSQPQHF
TGCGCCAGCAGCCAAACCCAGGGGAGTCAGCCCCAGCATTTT
>TRBD1|NA|TRBJ1-1|TRBV5-1
CASSIQGQGGTEAFF
TGCGCCAGCAGCATCCAGGGACAGGGAGGCACTGAAGCTTTCTTT
>TRBD1|few|TRBJ2-2|TRBV5-1
CASSRQGNTGELFF
TGCGCCAGCTCGAGACAGGGTAACACCGGGGAGCTGTTTTTT
>NA|NA|TRBJ1-2|TRBV9
CASSPQIHEGYTF
TGTGCCAGCAGCCCACAAATCCACGAAGGCTACACCTTC
>TRBD1|NA|TRBJ2-5|TRBV7-9
CASSPFQGALETQYF
TGTGCCAGCAGCCCCTTCCAGGGGGCCCTAGAGACCCAGTACTTC
>TRBD2|NA|TRBJ2-7|TRBV29-1
CSASGLAGPDEQYF
TGCAGCGCTTCGGGACTAGCGGGACCCGACGAGCAGTACTTC
>NA|NA|TRBJ1-2|TRBV30
CAGTLDGYTF
TGTGCCGGGACCCTTGATGGCTACACCTTC
>TRBD1|NA|TRBJ2-7|TRBV5-6
CASSLLGTGPYEQYF
TGTGCCAGCAGCTTGCTGGGGACAGGGCCATACGAGCAGTACTTC
>NA|NA|TRBJ1-4|TRBV2
CASRVTVTLEKLFF
TGTGCCAGCAGGGTGACGGTCACCCTTGAAAAACTGTTTTTT
>NA|NA|TRBJ2-3|TRBV13
CASSLVDTQYF
TGTGCCAGCAGCTTAGTAGATACGCAGTATTTT
>NA|NA|TRBJ2-7|TRBV27
CASSLRAGTYEQYF
TGTGCCAGCAGTTTACGGGCAGGTACCTACGAGCAGTACTTC
>TRBD1|NA|TRBJ1-4|TRBV18
CASSPRDSNEKLFF
TGTGCCAGCTCACCACGGGACAGCAATGAAAAACTGTTTTTT
>TRBD2|NA|TRBJ2-7|TRBV6-6
CASKDSGSRYYEQYF
TGTGCCAGCAAGGACAGCGGGAGCCGATACTACGAGCAGTACTTC
>NA|NA|TRBJ2-3|TRBV9
CASSVGGLATDTQYF
TGTGCCAGCAGCGTAGGTGGGCTAGCGACAGATACGCAGTATTTT
>NA|once|TRBJ2-7|TRBV19
CASSISRGPYEQYF
TGTGCCAGTAGTATCTCGAGGGGACCCTACGAGCAGTACTTC
>NA|NA|TRBJ2-1|TRBV6-8
CASQWGEQFF
TGTGCCAGCCAATGGGGTGAGCAGTTCTTC
>TRBD2|NA|TRBJ2-5|TRBV6-5
CASSYFGTSGGETQYF
TGTGCCAGCAGTTACTTCGGGACTAGCGGTGGGGAGACCCAGTACTTC
>TRBD1|NA|TRBJ2-7|TRBV13
CASSSGTGVYEQYF
TGTGCCAGCAGCTCCGGGACAGGGGTCTACGAGCAGTACTTC
>TRBD1|NA|TRBJ1-5|TRBV6-5
CASNGQGYSNQPQHF
TGTGCCAGCAACGGACAGGGTTATAGCAATCAGCCCCAGCATTTT
>NA|NA|TRBJ2-3|TRBV6-4
CASSDSTGGATDTQYF
TGTGCCAGCAGTGACTCAACGGGTGGGGCCACAGATACGCAGTATTTT
>TRBD2|NA|TRBJ2-1|TRBV6-5
CASNAPGTSGISFF
TGTGCCAGCAACGCTCCAGGGACTAGCGGGATTTCGTTCTTC
>NA|NA|TRBJ1-2|TRBV7-2
CASSLEQDNYGYTF
TGTGCCAGCAGCTTAGAACAGGATAACTATGGCTACACCTTC